This is a list of T cell receptor beta chains from one sample in a study of blood T cell repertoires in COVID-19. Generated by immunoSEQ multiplex PCR, the TCRdb table keeps only in-frame clones and is missing some. Of about 150,000 clones in the sample, more than 75% were seen once. What was sequenced was peripheral blood. The origin of the receptors is a woman aged 50 to 65 with active or convalescent COVID-19. Each CDR3 is given with its conserved first and last residue. The D gene is left open where the match is weak. Clone size is given for some rows only: seen once, a few or many times, or a class if the clone is expanded.

clone_size j_call v_call d_call cdr3_length cdr3_nt cdr3_aa
. TRBJ2-7 TRBV20-1 TRBD1 11 TGCAGTGGTAGGACAGGGAGCGAGCAGTACTTC CSGRTGSEQYF
. TRBJ1-3 TRBV28 . 14 TGTGCTCCCCGACCAGGGGATACAGGAAACACCATATATTTT CAPRPGDTGNTIYF
once TRBJ2-2 TRBV19 . 15 TGTGCCAGTACTCTCAGCGCCACGAACACCGGGGAGCTGTTTTTT CASTLSATNTGELFF
. TRBJ2-5 TRBV11-2 TRBD2 15 TGTGCCAGCAGCTCGGGGGGGCGTGGGCAAGAGACCCAGTACTTC CASSSGGRGQETQYF
. TRBJ1-4 TRBV18 TRBD1 17 TGTGCCAGCTCACCACAGGGGACAGGGAGGAAAGATGAAAAACTGTTTTTT CASSPQGTGRKDEKLFF
. TRBJ2-7 TRBV27 TRBD2 17 TGTGCCAGCAGTTCCCGCATGATGGGACTAGATATCAACGAGCAGTACTTC CASSSRMMGLDINEQYF
. TRBJ2-3 TRBV6-2/TRBV6-3 TRBD2 17 TGTGCCAGCAGTTACTCGGCTAGCGGGGGCCTTACAGATACGCAGTATTTT CASSYSASGGLTDTQYF
. TRBJ2-1 TRBV9 . 15 TGTGCCAGCAGCGCGCTAGATCCCACCTACAATGAGCAGTTCTTC CASSALDPTYNEQFF
. TRBJ2-7 TRBV9 . 15 TGTGCCAGCAGCCCCGCACAGGTCTTCTCCTACGAGCAGTACTTC CASSPAQVFSYEQYF
. TRBJ2-2 TRBV2 TRBD2 17 TGTGCCACCGGGAGGCAGGAACTGATAATAAACACCGGGGAGCTGTTTTTT CATGRQELIINTGELFF
. TRBJ1-2 TRBV12-3/TRBV12-4 . 12 TGTGCCAGCAGCGACAGCGTTTATGGCTACACCTTC CASSDSVYGYTF
. TRBJ2-2 TRBV6-5 TRBD1 15 TGTGCCAGCAGGCGGACAGGGGAAAACACCGGGGAGCTGTTTTTT CASRRTGENTGELFF
. TRBJ2-1 TRBV4-1 TRBD2 16 TGCGCCAGCAGCCCGGGACTAGCGGTCTCCTACAATGAGCAGTTCTTC CASSPGLAVSYNEQFF
. TRBJ1-1 TRBV6-4 . 13 TGTGCCAGCAGTGCCAACAGTTACACTGAAGCTTTCTTT CASSANSYTEAFF
. TRBJ2-7 TRBV27 . 15 TGTGCCAGCAGTTTACAGTTTATAGTAGGGGGCGAGCAGTACTTC CASSLQFIVGGEQYF
. TRBJ2-5 TRBV5-4 TRBD1 17 TGTGCCAGCTCCCCGGGACAGGGACCCCTAACTCAGGCGACCCAGTACTTC CASSPGQGPLTQATQYF
. TRBJ2-2 TRBV11-2 TRBD1 17 TGTGCCAGCAGCCCCCGGACAGGGGGCGCGAACACCGGGGAGCTGTTTTTT CASSPRTGGANTGELFF
. TRBJ1-2 TRBV7-3 TRBD1 15 TGTGCCAGCAGCTACCACAGGACAGGGGTCTATGGCTACACCTTC CASSYHRTGVYGYTF
. TRBJ2-7 TRBV27 TRBD2 17 TGTGCCCCCCTTAAGGCTAGCGGGGGGCCAGTAGGATACGAGCAGTACTTC CAPLKASGGPVGYEQYF
once TRBJ1-1 TRBV9 TRBD1 15 TGTGCCAGCAGCGTGACAGGGCTTCTGGGGACTGAAGCTTTCTTT CASSVTGLLGTEAFF
once TRBJ1-1 TRBV5-1 TRBD1 16 TGCGCCAGCAGCCGTTACCGACAGGGGGCAAGCACTGAAGCTTTCTTT CASSRYRQGASTEAFF